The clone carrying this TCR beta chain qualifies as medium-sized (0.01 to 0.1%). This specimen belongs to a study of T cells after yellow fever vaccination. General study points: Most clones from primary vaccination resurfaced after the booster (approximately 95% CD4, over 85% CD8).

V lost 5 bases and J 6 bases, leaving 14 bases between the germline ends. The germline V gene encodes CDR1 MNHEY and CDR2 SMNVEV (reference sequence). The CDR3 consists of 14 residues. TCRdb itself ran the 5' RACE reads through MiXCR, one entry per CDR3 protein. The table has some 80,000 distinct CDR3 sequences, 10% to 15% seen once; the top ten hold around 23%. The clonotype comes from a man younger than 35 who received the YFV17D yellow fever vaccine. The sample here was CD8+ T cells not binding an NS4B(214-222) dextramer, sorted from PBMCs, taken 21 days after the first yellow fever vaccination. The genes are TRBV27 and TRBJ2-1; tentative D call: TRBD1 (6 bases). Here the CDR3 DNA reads TGTGCCAGCAGTCAGGGGAGTAGAGTCAATGAGCAGTTCTTC. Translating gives CASSQGSRVNEQFF.